Included here is one TCR beta chain sequence, with context. Antigen: not known. After expansion with viral peptide pools in the ViraFEST assay, antigen-specific CD4+ T cells were sequenced. CD4+ T cell isolation took place after 10 days of culture. Vaccinated recipients, who were negative for nucleocapsid antibodies, had no history of SARS-CoV-2 infection. This record comes from a study of vaccination effects on CD4 cells after COVID-19. Study-level points and caveats: Just 1 of 255 vaccine-induced clones in healthy recipients was cross-reactive.

Looked up from germline, CDR1 is WNHNN and CDR2 is SYGVQD (reference sequence). The CDR3 extends over 15 amino acids. V lost 0 bases, J lost 0 bases, and 8 bases lay in between. The method was immunoSEQ multiplex PCR; TCRdb's version includes in-frame clones alone and lacks a portion of them. The repertoire holds 78,000 or so clones, with about four fifths as singletons. The clonotype was recovered from a human donor who received a COVID-19 vaccine. The sample in question was CD4+ T cells from PBMCs cultured with SARS-CoV-2 spike peptides, obtained before COVID-19 vaccination. The rearrangement links TRBV10-1 to TRBJ1-2, with a possible D match to TRBD1 (6 bases). The CDR3: CASSESGQTNYGYTF. CDR3 DNA: TGCGCCAGCAGTGAGTCTGGACAGACTAACTATGGCTACACCTTC.